This T cell receptor beta chain was obtained from a study of T cell responses to AZD1222 COVID-19 vaccine. The repertoire was sequenced with immunoSEQ multiplex PCR; TCRdb's copy has only in-frame clones and lacks some. The sample includes about 100,000 clones, approximately 87% of them seen just once. V was pared by 3 bases and J by 7 bases, with 3 bases of the junction left unmatched. This CDR3 has 14 residues. The germline CDR1 and CDR2 sequences are SEHNR and FQNEAQ (reference sequence). A remark on this clone: Antigen specificity is unknown.

Overall study findings and caveats: The study sampled repertoires only after the peak T cell response. There were vaccine-associated CD4 TCRs across spike, dominant at 160-218 and 743-854. Donor demographics were predominantly white British with a female majority; clonal diversity may be underestimated.

The chain recombines TRBV7-9 with TRBJ1-4; 9 bases agree with TRBD1. The TCR originated in an adult in good health. The material was peripheral blood, obtained on day 0 of AZD1222 vaccination. This CDR3 reads CASSLGQGSEKLFF. Written as DNA, the CDR3 is TGTGCCAGCAGCTTGGGACAGGGAAGTGAAAAACTGTTTTTT.